The rows below give T cell receptor beta chains drawn from one sample of a study of spatial heterogeneity in lung cancer. TCRdb reprocessed the 5' RACE reads via MiXCR and lists one record per CDR3 protein. The data show 6,000 or so distinct CDR3 sequences, 15% to 20% seen once. The material was lung tumor tissue, obtained at surgery. These receptors all come from a male donor with early-stage non-small cell lung cancer. Both conserved end residues are part of each CDR3. Fields, in order: CDR3 protein, V gene, D gene, J gene. A D gene is named only where the DNA matches it firmly.

CASTLSSSYNEQFF TRBV6-1 NA TRBJ2-1
CASSQGGENYEQYF TRBV3-1 NA TRBJ2-7
CASSSRDRGLHGYTF TRBV21-1 NA TRBJ1-2
CSARSGQETQYF TRBV20-1 TRBD2 TRBJ2-5
CASSTGGLNYGYTF TRBV12-3/TRBV12-4 NA TRBJ1-2
CASSPTGTNYNEQFF TRBV2 NA TRBJ2-1
CASSPRGGGNTEAFF TRBV6-1 NA TRBJ1-1
CASSFGPEQYF TRBV12-3/TRBV12-4 NA TRBJ2-7
CASSFRGQIYEQYF TRBV28 TRBD1 TRBJ2-7
CSARDKRAGWAYEQYF TRBV20-1 NA TRBJ2-7
CASSFLLTGSYGYTF TRBV7-9 TRBD1 TRBJ1-2
CSARPMLGDRSYEQYF TRBV20-1 NA TRBJ2-7
CASLSTGGTDTQYF TRBV5-1 TRBD1 TRBJ2-3
CASSLGPYTEAFF TRBV12-3/TRBV12-4 NA TRBJ1-1
CASSLEVRGTSGGYEQYF TRBV7-6 TRBD2 TRBJ2-7
CASSLIPSGSGNEQFF TRBV11-2 TRBD2 TRBJ2-1
CASSPGTSGGQFNEQFF TRBV5-5 TRBD2 TRBJ2-1
CASSSRWDEQFF TRBV5-1 NA TRBJ2-1
CASSFPGTGHNQPQHF TRBV2 TRBD1 TRBJ1-5
CASSLGGEQFF TRBV7-9 NA TRBJ2-1
CSAPNRGRSEKLFF TRBV20-1 TRBD1 TRBJ1-4
CSARRTSGYNEQFF TRBV20-1 TRBD2 TRBJ2-1
CASSLDVLAGADTQYF TRBV7-6 TRBD2 TRBJ2-3
CASFGREGRTGELFF TRBV10-2 TRBD2 TRBJ2-2
CSATPRHNEQFF TRBV20-1 NA TRBJ2-1
CASSFTGDYGYTF TRBV6-2/TRBV6-3 TRBD1 TRBJ1-2